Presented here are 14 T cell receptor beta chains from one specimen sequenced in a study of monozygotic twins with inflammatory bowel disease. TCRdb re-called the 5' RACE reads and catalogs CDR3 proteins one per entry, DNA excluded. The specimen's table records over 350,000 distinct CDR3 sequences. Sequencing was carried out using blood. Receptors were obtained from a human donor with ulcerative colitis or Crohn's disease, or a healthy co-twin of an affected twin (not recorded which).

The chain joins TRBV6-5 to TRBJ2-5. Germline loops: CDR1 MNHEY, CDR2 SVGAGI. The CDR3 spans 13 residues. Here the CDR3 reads CASSYSRKKTQYF.

The CDR3 loop reads CASSMDTYYEQYF. The chain links TRBV19 to TRBJ2-7. This CDR3 comprises 13 residues. Per germline, CDR1 LNHDA and CDR2 SQIVND (reference sequence).

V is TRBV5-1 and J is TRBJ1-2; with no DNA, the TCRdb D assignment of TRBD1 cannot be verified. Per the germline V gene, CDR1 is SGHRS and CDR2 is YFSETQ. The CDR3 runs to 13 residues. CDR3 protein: CASSFEGVYGYTF.

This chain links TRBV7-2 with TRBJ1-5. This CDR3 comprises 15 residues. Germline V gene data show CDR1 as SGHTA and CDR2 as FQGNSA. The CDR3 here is CASSPRRDSNQPQHF.

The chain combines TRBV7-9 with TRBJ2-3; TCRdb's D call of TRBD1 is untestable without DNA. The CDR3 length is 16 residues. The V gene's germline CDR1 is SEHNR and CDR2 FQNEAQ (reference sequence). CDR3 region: CASSRTVGESTDTQYF.

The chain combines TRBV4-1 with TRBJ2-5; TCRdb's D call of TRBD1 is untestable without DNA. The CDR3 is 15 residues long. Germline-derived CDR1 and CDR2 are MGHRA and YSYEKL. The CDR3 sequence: CASSQEFRGVETQYF.

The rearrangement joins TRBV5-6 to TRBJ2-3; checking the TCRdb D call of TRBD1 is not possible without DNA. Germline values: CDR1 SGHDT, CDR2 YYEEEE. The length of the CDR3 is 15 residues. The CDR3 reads CASRRETGGVDTQYF.

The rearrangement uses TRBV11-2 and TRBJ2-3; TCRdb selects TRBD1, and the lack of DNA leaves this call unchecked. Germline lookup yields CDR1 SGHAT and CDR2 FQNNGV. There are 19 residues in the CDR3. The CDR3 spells CASSLVSGGSGGRTDTQYF. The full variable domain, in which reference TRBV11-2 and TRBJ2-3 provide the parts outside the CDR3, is EAGVAQSPRYKIIEKRQSVAFWCNPISGHATLYWYQQILGQGPKLLIQFQNNGVVDDSQLPKDRFSAERLKGVDSTLKIQPAKLEDSAVYLCASSLVSGGSGGRTDTQYFGPGTRLTVL.

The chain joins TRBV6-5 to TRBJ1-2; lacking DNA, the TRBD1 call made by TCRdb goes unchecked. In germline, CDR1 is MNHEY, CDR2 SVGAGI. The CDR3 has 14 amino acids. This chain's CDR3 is CASSFIQGTGGYTF.

The CDR3: CSVESGFEQYF. The chain links TRBV29-1 to TRBJ2-7; as DNA is missing, the TRBD1 call by TCRdb cannot be tested. Germline-derived CDR1 and CDR2 are SQVTM and ANQGSEA. This CDR3 contains 11 residues.

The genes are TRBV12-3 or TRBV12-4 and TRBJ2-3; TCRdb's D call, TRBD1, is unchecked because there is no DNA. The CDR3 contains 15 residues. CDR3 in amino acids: CASSHRDSSIDTQYF.

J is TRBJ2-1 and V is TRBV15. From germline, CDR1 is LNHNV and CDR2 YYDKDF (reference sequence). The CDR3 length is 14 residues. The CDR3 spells CATSFRRDYNEQFF.

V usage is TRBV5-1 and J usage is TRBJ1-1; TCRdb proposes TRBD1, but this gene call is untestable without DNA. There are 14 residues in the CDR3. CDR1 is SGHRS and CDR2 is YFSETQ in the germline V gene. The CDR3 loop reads CASSPGQENTEAFF.

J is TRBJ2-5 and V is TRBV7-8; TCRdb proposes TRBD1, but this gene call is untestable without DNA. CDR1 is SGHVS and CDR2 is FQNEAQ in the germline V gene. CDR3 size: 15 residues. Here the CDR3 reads CASSLDGGQQETQYF.